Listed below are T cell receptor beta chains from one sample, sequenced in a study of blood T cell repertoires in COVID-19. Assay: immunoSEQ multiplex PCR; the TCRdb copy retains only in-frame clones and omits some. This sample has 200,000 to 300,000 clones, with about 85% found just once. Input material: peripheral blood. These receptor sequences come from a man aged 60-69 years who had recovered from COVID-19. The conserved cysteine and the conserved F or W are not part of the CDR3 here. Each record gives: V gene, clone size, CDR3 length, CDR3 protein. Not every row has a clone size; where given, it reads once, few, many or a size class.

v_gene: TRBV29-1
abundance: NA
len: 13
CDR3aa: SVLWGTGESGEQY

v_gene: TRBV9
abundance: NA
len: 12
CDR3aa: ASSPAGGGTEAF

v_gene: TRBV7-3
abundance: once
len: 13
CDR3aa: ASSPRGGLYNEQF

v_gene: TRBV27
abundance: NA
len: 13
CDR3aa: ASSFRTPIAGELF

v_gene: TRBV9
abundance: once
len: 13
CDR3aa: ASSLMGDKGDTQY

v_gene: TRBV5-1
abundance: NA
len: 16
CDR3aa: ASSLRAPGLSNTGELF

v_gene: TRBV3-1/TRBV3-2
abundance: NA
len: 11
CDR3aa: ASSHAGNTEAF

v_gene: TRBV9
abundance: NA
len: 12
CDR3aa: ASSLRGQGHEQY

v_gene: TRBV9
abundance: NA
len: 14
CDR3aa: ASSPGPGGNQETQY

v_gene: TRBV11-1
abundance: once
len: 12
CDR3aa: ASSLAGDSYEQY

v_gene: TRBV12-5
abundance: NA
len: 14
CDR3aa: ASGTPWGTANWEQY

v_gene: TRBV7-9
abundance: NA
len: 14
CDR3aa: ASSRLTSGKQETQY

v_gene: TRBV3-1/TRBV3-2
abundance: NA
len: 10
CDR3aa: ASSLGSYEQY

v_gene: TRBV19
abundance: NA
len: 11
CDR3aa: ASSIDPYREQY

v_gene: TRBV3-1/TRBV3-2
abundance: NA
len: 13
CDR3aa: ASSQGKTHGGEAF

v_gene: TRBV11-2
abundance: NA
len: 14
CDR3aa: ASSLLAGANTGELF

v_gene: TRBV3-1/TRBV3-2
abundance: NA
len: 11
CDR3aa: ASSRFGGTEAF

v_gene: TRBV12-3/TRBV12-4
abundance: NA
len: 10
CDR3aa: ASSRDRWSQH

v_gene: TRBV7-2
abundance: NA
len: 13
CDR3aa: ASSLSPGSTDTQY

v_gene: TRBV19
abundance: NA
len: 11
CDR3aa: ASSMGRNEKLF

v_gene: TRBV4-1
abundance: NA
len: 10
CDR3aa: ASSWGVDGYT

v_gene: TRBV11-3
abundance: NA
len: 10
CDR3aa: ASIRGQLYSN

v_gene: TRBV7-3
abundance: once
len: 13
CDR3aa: ASSSSRSATGELF

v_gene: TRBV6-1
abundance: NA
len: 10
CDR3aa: ASSETYGAGN

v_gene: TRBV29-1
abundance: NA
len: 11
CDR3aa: SVSTGVNSPLH

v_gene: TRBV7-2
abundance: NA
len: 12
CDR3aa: ASSLAGGLKTQY

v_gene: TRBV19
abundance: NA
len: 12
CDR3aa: ASSIGAGNQPQH

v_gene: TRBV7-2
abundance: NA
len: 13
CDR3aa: ASSLGAGKGSPLH

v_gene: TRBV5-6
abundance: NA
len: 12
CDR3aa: ASSFVRLTGELF

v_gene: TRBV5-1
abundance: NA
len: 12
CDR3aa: ASSLATGVYEQY

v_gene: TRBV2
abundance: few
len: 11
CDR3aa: ASKGQGFHEQY

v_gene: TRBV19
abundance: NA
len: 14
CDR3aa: ASSIEFLRARNEQF

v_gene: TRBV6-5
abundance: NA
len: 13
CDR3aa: ASSTGAGGNQPQH

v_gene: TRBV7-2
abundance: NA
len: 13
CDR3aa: ASSLGRGGADTQY

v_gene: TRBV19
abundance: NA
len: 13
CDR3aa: ASSIGPQGRETQY

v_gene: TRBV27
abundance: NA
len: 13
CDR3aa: ASSTGQGTNSPLH

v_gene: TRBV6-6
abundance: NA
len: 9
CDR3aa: ASSAGGEQY

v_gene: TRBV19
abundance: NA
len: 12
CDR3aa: ATGGTMVNTEAF

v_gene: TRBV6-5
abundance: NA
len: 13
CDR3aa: ASRLEQGASYEQY

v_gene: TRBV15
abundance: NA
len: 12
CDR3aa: ATSRGGQTYEQY